These 7 T cell receptor beta chains were sequenced from one sample in a study. One entry per CDR3 protein results from TCRdb running MiXCR on the 5' RACE reads. The sample has 55,000 to 80,000 distinct CDR3 sequences, about 20% seen once. Sequencing was carried out using memory CD4+ T cells sorted from a lymph node. This sample's subset: memory CD4+ T cells, CD4+CD45RO+CD25-. Source of these receptors: a female donor with breast cancer.

The V and J genes are TRBV20-1 and TRBJ2-1; tentative D call: TRBD2 (6 bases). CDR1 is DFQATT, CDR2 SNEGSKA, per germline (reference sequence). The CDR3 covers 13 residues. The CDR3 sequence is CGAASETYNEQFF. For the CDR3, the DNA is TGCGGGGCCGCTAGCGAGACCTACAATGAGCAGTTCTTC.

The chain links TRBV28 to TRBJ1-1; D possibly corresponds to TRBD1 (5 bases). Germline V lookup: CDR1 MDHEN, CDR2 SYDVKM. The CDR3 is 16 residues long. V was trimmed by 3 bases and J by 3 bases, leaving 17 bases between them. The CDR3 is CASSFNRGTWDTEAFF. The DNA for the CDR3 is TGTGCCAGCAGTTTTAATCGAGGGACCTGGGACACTGAAGCTTTCTTT.

The V call is TRBV20-1, the J call TRBJ2-3; D unresolved. Germline V CDR1 and CDR2: DFQATT, SNEGSKA (reference sequence). The ends were cut back, 6 bases at V and 5 bases at J, with 15 bases in the middle. The CDR3 consists of 13 residues. The CDR3 is CSADSWSEDTQYF. CDR3 nucleotide sequence: TGCAGTGCAGATAGCTGGAGTGAAGATACGCAGTATTTT.

A note on this clonotype: One junction end disagrees with the germline gene, perhaps due to a read error. The chain uses TRBV20-1 and TRBJ2-5; D is ambiguous. The CDR3 is 13 residues long. The germline gives CDR1 DFQATT, CDR2 SNEGSKA (reference sequence). The CDR3 DNA is TGCAGTGCTGCCCTGACTTCGCAAGGGACCCAGTACTTC. Residues: CSAALTSQGTQYF.

This clonotype showed up many times. This chain uses TRBV29-1 with TRBJ1-1; 12 bases are a match to TRBD1. The trim removed 7 bases at V and 1 base at J, leaving 10 bases unmatched. CDR1 SQVTM and CDR2 ANQGSEA come from the germline V gene. The CDR3 length is 16 residues. The CDR3 DNA follows: TGCAGCGCGATCAGGGGACAGGGGGCCTCGAACACTGAAGCTTTCTTT. Its translation: CSAIRGQGASNTEAFF.

With regard to this clonotype: Germline and junction disagree at one end, which may indicate a read error. J is TRBJ2-7 and V is TRBV29-1; 8 bases are shared with TRBD1. Germline CDR1 reads SQVTM; CDR2 reads ANQGSEA. The CDR3 sequence is 12 residues long. The chain's CDR3 is CSVEGQGYEQYF. DNA for the CDR3: TGCAGCGTCGAAGGACAGGGCTACGAGCAGTACTTC.

This chain joins TRBV24-1 and TRBJ1-5, with D perhaps TRBD1 (6 bases). Germline CDR1 and CDR2: KGHDR and SFDVKD. V lost 2 bases, J lost 2 bases, and 12 bases lay in between. There are 16 residues in the CDR3. The CDR3 nucleotides are TGTGCCACCAGTGATTCCCACAGGGAAGGCAATCAGCCCCAGCATTTT. This codes for CATSDSHREGNQPQHF.